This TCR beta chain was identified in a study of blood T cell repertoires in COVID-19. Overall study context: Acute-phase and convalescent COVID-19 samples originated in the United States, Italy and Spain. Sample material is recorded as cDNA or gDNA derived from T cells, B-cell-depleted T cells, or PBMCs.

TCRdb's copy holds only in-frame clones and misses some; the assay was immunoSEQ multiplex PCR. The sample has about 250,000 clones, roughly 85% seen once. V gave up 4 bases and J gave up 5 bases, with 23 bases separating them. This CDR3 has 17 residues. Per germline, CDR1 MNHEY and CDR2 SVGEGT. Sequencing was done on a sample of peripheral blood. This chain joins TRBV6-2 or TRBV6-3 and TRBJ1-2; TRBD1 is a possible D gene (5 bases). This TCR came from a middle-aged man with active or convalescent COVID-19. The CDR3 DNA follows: TGTGCCAGCAGTTCCGATGCAACAGGTTTCGCCCCTTATGGCTACACCTTC. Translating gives CASSSDATGFAPYGYTF.